This T cell receptor (beta chain) was recorded in a study of T cell repertoires in cytomegalovirus infection. General study findings and limits: People with CMV and the relevant HLA were identified by cumulative public TCR beta family frequency.

A few counts support this clonotype. Its target is not known. TCRdb processed the reads anew with MiXCR; each CDR3 protein has one entry. The sample shows fewer than 300,000 distinct CDR3 sequences, 25% of them seen only once. This CDR3 has 16 residues. The V and J ends lost 0 bases and 8 bases, in that order; junction bases with no gene match: 7. Germline CDR1 reads SGHRS; CDR2 reads YFSETQ. Sequencing was done on a sample of PBMCs. The TCR sequence derives from a human donor in good health (CMV status not recorded). Some clones in this sample may be carry-over from other donors' samples. The gene calls are TRBV5-1 and TRBJ2-1; TRBD2 agrees at 11 bases. CDR3 sequence (DNA): TGCGCCAGCAGCTTGGTACTAGCGGGAGCATTCGATGAGCAGTTCTTC. Protein product: CASSLVLAGAFDEQFF.